The TCR beta chain under discussion was sequenced for a study of blood T cells in healthy people across ages. A J-beta primer mix and a sample-barcoded 5' primer were used in a second PCR of roughly 6 to 11 cycles. TCRdb processed the 5' RACE reads anew with MiXCR; each CDR3 protein has one entry. Seen here are 750,000 or so distinct CDR3 sequences, about 25% observed once, and the top ten hold roughly 9%. The V gene's germline CDR1 is SGHTA and CDR2 FQGTGA. The junction had 13 bases not matched to a gene; V was cut back by 2 bases and J by 5 bases. The CDR3 has 18 amino acids. These sequences were also reported in another study, on T cells of mothers and their children.

This clonotype originated in a boy younger than 18 in good health. This rearrangement joins TRBV7-3 to TRBJ2-1; 9 nucleotides line up with TRBD2. The sample taken for sequencing was blood. DNA for the CDR3: TGTGCCAGCAGCTTAGGGGCCCCTAGCGGGATGTTTCACAATGAGCAGTTCTTC. As protein: CASSLGAPSGMFHNEQFF.